This is a list of T cell receptor beta chains from one sample in a study of blood T cell repertoires in COVID-19. Libraries were prepared by immunoSEQ multiplex PCR; TCRdb keeps only in-frame clonotypes and omits some of them. In the table there are about 120,000 clones, roughly 82% of which are singletons. Sequencing input: peripheral blood. The receptor set was obtained from a human donor in a cohort sampled during active COVID-19. CDR3s include the opening cysteine and the closing phenylalanine or tryptophan. D genes are given only for firm matches. Clone size is given for some rows only: seen once, a few or many times, or a class if the clone is expanded.

j_call v_call d_call clone_size cdr3_aa cdr3_nt
TRBJ2-6 TRBV18 NA NA CASSPSTAGQATSGANVLTF TGTGCCAGCTCACCGTCGACAGCGGGACAGGCGACCTCTGGGGCCAACGTCCTGACTTTC
TRBJ2-3 TRBV19 NA NA CATRPRGSLTDTQYF TGTGCCACCCGCCCTCGGGGGAGTCTCACAGATACGCAGTATTTT
TRBJ1-1 TRBV25-1 NA few CASSHDLQNTEAFF TGTGCCAGCAGTCATGACTTACAGAACACTGAAGCTTTCTTT
TRBJ2-7 TRBV7-2 TRBD2 NA CASSPSGGGFYEQYF TGTGCCAGCAGCCCATCCGGCGGGGGATTCTACGAGCAGTACTTC
TRBJ2-1 TRBV4-3 TRBD2 NA CASSQDGISGATNEQFF TGCGCCAGCAGCCAAGACGGGATTAGCGGGGCTACCAATGAGCAGTTCTTC
TRBJ2-5 TRBV5-1 NA NA CASSPGASTGGETQYF TGCGCCAGCAGCCCAGGGGCTAGCACAGGAGGAGAGACCCAGTACTTC
TRBJ2-3 TRBV28 TRBD2 NA CPETGAGLADSSTDTQYF TGTCCAGAAACAGGTGCGGGACTAGCAGACTCTAGCACAGATACGCAGTATTTT
TRBJ1-2 TRBV28 NA NA CASSSDSYGYTF TGTGCCAGCAGTTCGGACTCCTATGGCTACACCTTC
TRBJ2-3 TRBV2 TRBD2 NA CASSAASGGTDTQYF TGTGCCAGCAGTGCGGCTAGCGGGGGGACAGATACGCAGTATTTT
TRBJ2-7 TRBV6-2/TRBV6-3 NA NA CASSLPGREQYF TGTGCCAGCAGTCTCCCGGGTCGCGAGCAGTACTTC
TRBJ1-3 TRBV2 TRBD1 NA CASGTAGNTIYF TGTGCCAGCGGGACAGCCGGAAACACCATATATTTT
TRBJ2-5 TRBV4-2 TRBD2 few CASSQEAGGGGETQYF TGTGCCAGCAGCCAAGAGGCAGGCGGCGGGGGAGAGACCCAGTACTTC
TRBJ2-2 TRBV9 TRBD1 NA CASSLTTGVTGELFF TGTGCCAGCAGTCTCACGACAGGGGTCACCGGGGAGCTGTTTTTT
TRBJ1-1 TRBV18 NA NA CASSPVRTYTEAFF TGTGCCAGCTCACCGGTACGGACATACACTGAAGCTTTCTTT
TRBJ2-2 TRBV7-6 TRBD2 NA CASTTGGEATGELFF TGTGCCAGCACCACGGGGGGGGAGGCCACCGGGGAGCTGTTTTTT
TRBJ1-5 TRBV2 NA few CASSEIGGPSNQPQHF TGTGCCAGCAGTGAAATAGGGGGACCTAGCAATCAGCCCCAGCATTTT
TRBJ1-5 TRBV5-6 NA NA CASSSGTYPQPQHF TGTGCCAGCAGCTCAGGAACCTACCCTCAGCCCCAGCATTTT
TRBJ1-4 TRBV6-5 TRBD1 NA CASSPPTGGKEKLFF TGTGCCAGCAGTCCACCAACAGGGGGGAAGGAAAAACTGTTTTTT
TRBJ2-3 TRBV7-2 TRBD2 NA CASSKVLAGGPGDTQYF TGTGCCAGCAGCAAGGTTTTGGCGGGGGGGCCCGGAGATACGCAGTATTTT
TRBJ1-1 TRBV4-1 NA NA CASSQGILPMNTEAFF TGCGCCAGCAGCCAAGGCATCCTGCCTATGAACACTGAAGCTTTCTTT
TRBJ2-3 TRBV6-5 TRBD1 NA CASSDRGMVTDTQYF TGTGCCAGCTCCGACAGGGGGATGGTGACAGATACGCAGTATTTT
TRBJ2-1 TRBV4-3 TRBD2 NA CASSQDLLAGGPGINNEQFF TGCGCCAGCAGCCAAGATTTGCTAGCGGGGGGGCCCGGTATCAACAATGAGCAGTTCTTC
TRBJ2-1 TRBV6-5 TRBD2 many CASTWWSGDYNEQFF TGTGCCAGCACATGGTGGAGCGGGGATTACAATGAGCAGTTCTTC
TRBJ2-3 TRBV18 TRBD1 NA CASSPSQGAPRGGTDTQYF TGTGCCAGCTCACCAAGCCAGGGGGCTCCTAGGGGGGGCACAGATACGCAGTATTTT
TRBJ2-3 TRBV7-9 TRBD1 NA CASRPGQGNTDTQYF TGTGCCAGCAGGCCGGGACAGGGGAACACAGATACGCAGTATTTT
TRBJ2-7 TRBV25-1 TRBD1 NA CASSAPPAGGFSYEQYF TGTGCCAGCAGTGCTCCCCCGGCAGGGGGCTTCTCCTACGAGCAGTACTTC
TRBJ2-3 TRBV13 NA NA CASSIRGDTQYF TGTGCCAGCAGCATAAGGGGAGATACGCAGTATTTT
TRBJ2-7 TRBV15 NA NA CATSRERTSNYEQYF TGTGCCACCAGCAGAGAGCGGACATCTAACTACGAGCAGTACTTC